This T cell receptor beta chain emerged from a study of CD8 T cells in Susac syndrome. For the study at large: Active disease was present in six of the sequenced Susac syndrome patients, whereas eight or nine of them were in remission. Each patient with Susac syndrome, at the time of blood draw, was therapy-naive, on corticosteroids, or on intravenous immunoglobulin alone.

The germline V gene encodes CDR1 SGHRS and CDR2 YFSETQ. This CDR3 is 16 amino acids long. V lost 4 bases, J lost 3 bases, and 5 bases stayed unmatched. Random hexamers were used to reverse transcribe roughly 0.45 to 1 ug of RNA. Across 54 Vbeta and 13 Jbeta, immunoSEQ multiplex PCR amplified TCR beta CDR3. TCRdb re-called the immunoSEQ multiplex PCR reads with MiXCR, one entry per CDR3 protein. The sample includes 150,000 or so distinct CDR3 sequences, approximately 95% of them seen just once. The sequence derives from a human donor with Susac syndrome. The specimen sequenced was CD4+ T cells from PBMCs. This chain uses TRBV5-1 with TRBJ2-6; 9 nucleotides agree with TRBD1. The CDR3 DNA sequence: TGCGCCAGCAGCGCGGGGACAGGGTTTGGGGCCAACGTCCTGACTTTC. Translated, it gives CASSAGTGFGANVLTF.